The clone carrying this TCR beta chain has just one count. The data were obtained in a study of T cell changes during pregnancy in multiple sclerosis. The V gene lost 1 base and the J gene lost 4 bases, with 10 bases spanning the gap. The CDR3 totals 14 residues. The germline gives CDR1 KGHSH, CDR2 LQKENI. Assay: immunoSEQ multiplex PCR; the TCRdb copy retains only in-frame clones and omits some. The repertoire holds some 59,000 clones, about nine tenths seen once, with under 1.5% in the top ten. The TCR originated in a female donor with multiple sclerosis, enrolled in a pregnancy study. The starting material was peripheral blood, obtained in the second trimester of pregnancy. The chain uses TRBV18 and TRBJ1-1; D unresolved. This CDR3 reads CASSPQEWVTEAFF. The CDR3 DNA follows: TGTGCCAGCTCACCACAGGAGTGGGTCACTGAAGCTTTCTTT.